This T cell receptor (beta chain) was obtained from a study of T cell responses to AZD1222 COVID-19 vaccine. Study summary: Pooled in the analysis were second doses at about 4 or about 12 weeks. Study findings and constraints: Females made up more of the donors, who were largely white British, and clonal diversity may have come out too low. Reports say nearly half of spike-specific TCRs go after unmutated variant regions. Increases in Spike-specific TCR breadth and depth were seen after two AZD1222 doses.

As regards this clone: Its target is not known.

Here immunoSEQ multiplex PCR was the method, and the copy in TCRdb shows in-frame clones only, minus some. The sample lists about 170,000 clones; 80% to 90% were seen once. Germline CDR1 reads SGHVS; CDR2 reads FQNEAQ. The CDR3 extends over 14 amino acids. V lost 2 bases and J lost 5, with 13 bases in between. The V call is TRBV7-8, the J call TRBJ2-7, with D perhaps TRBD1 (6 bases). This specimen was peripheral blood, taken on day 0 of AZD1222 vaccination. The clonotype comes from an adult in good health. Here the CDR3 reads CASSLSAGAHEQYV. As DNA, the CDR3 is TGTGCCAGCAGCTTAAGTGCAGGGGCCCACGAGCAGTACGTC.